One and the same sample provided the 26 T cell receptor beta chains below, sequenced in a study of blood T cell repertoires in COVID-19. Using immunoSEQ multiplex PCR, the repertoire was profiled, and TCRdb retains in-frame clones only, with some absent. The data contain under 90,000 clones, about 73% of them seen just once; the ten biggest clones take up roughly 5.6%. Sequencing input: peripheral blood. The receptors were gathered from a man aged 45-65 years with active or convalescent COVID-19.

This clone has more than one count but fewer than ten. This chain links TRBV6-6 with TRBJ1-5; 11 nucleotides match TRBD1. Germline CDR1 MNHNY, CDR2 SVGAGI (reference sequence). The V segment lost 6 bases and the J segment 5 bases; nucleotides outside the gene matches: 6. The CDR3 totals 15 residues. The CDR3 DNA sequence: TGTGCCAGCAGAATCGGGACAGGGGGGCATCAGCCCCAGCATTTT. Its protein product is CASRIGTGGHQPQHF.

V and J are TRBV5-5 and TRBJ1-1, with D maybe TRBD1 (6 bases). This CDR3 comprises 18 residues. The germline V gene encodes CDR1 SGHKS and CDR2 YYEKEE (reference sequence). With 4 bases removed from V and 4 bases from J, the gap between germline ends came to 26 bases. The CDR3 DNA follows: TGTGCCAGCAGCCCCGATTATACAGGGTCTGGCTTTGCCACTGAAGCTTTCTTT. It is translated as CASSPDYTGSGFATEAFF.

The chain joins TRBV6-5 to TRBJ2-3; 10 bases are shared with TRBD1. The V and J ends lost 6 bases and 7 bases, in that order; junction bases with no gene match: 4. Germline CDR1 reads MNHEY; CDR2 reads SVGAGI. This CDR3 region has 13 residues. CDR3 sequence reads: CASRTGGGNTQYF. The CDR3 region has the DNA TGTGCCAGCAGGACAGGGGGCGGAAATACGCAGTATTTT.

The genes are TRBV10-3 and TRBJ1-5; the match to TRBD1 covers 8 bases. Germline CDR1 and CDR2: ENHRY and SYGVKD. This CDR3 is built from 14 residues. V gave up 10 bases and J gave up 3 bases; unmatched junction bases: 8. The CDR3 sequence: CATQGAGFNQPQHF. The CDR3 DNA sequence: TGTGCCACCCAGGGGGCAGGTTTCAATCAGCCCCAGCATTTT.

The chain carries TRBV10-3 and TRBJ1-2; 9 bases agree with TRBD1. With 7 bases clipped from V and 7 bases from J, the junction kept 10 bases outside the gene matches. The CDR3 covers 14 residues. Per germline, CDR1 ENHRY and CDR2 SYGVKD. The CDR3 region has the DNA TGTGCCATCACTGGGACAGGGATATCGGGTGGCTACACCTTC. Protein sequence: CAITGTGISGGYTF.

The V and J genes are TRBV7-3 and TRBJ2-1; TRBD2 might be the D (6 bases). The CDR3 contains 14 residues. CDR1 is SGHTA, CDR2 FQGTGA, per germline. V lost 5 bases to trimming and J lost 9 bases, with 17 bases between them. DNA for the CDR3: TGTGCCAGCAGCCCCCGGGGTAGCGGCGGTGAGCAGTTCTTC. It yields the protein CASSPRGSGGEQFF.

In DNA form, the CDR3 reads TGTGCCAGCAGTTACTCGATGAGGGGGCGCGCATACCTCAATGAGCAGTTCTTC. This translates into CASSYSMRGRAYLNEQFF. V gene TRBV6-2 or TRBV6-3 combines with J gene TRBJ2-1; 7 bases fit TRBD1. There are 18 residues in the CDR3. Trimming cost V 0 bases and J 6 bases; bases outside gene matches: 14. From germline, CDR1 is MNHEY and CDR2 SVGEGT.

The chain recombines TRBV28 with TRBJ1-3; possibly TRBD1 for D (5 bases). The CDR3 contains 15 residues. V shed 8 bases and J shed 2 bases, with 16 bases lying between them. Germline CDR1 and CDR2: MDHEN and SYDVKM. The CDR3 DNA reads as TGTGCCAGCGCCCTGGGGCAGATTACTGGAAACACCATATATTTT. Translation gives CASALGQITGNTIYF.

This chain uses TRBV7-3 with TRBJ2-3, with D perhaps TRBD2 (5 bases). Per germline, CDR1 SGHTA and CDR2 FQGTGA. The V and J ends lost 5 bases and 4 bases respectively, with 13 bases between them. CDR3 length equals 14 residues. The CDR3 spells CASSPEGWADTQYF. In nucleotides, the CDR3 is TGTGCCAGCAGCCCCGAGGGCTGGGCAGATACGCAGTATTTT. Full variable domain (remainder filled in from reference TRBV7-3 and TRBJ2-3): GAGVSQTPSNKVTEKGKYVELRCDPISGHTALYWYRQSLGQGPEFLIYFQGTGAADDSGLPNDRFFAVRPEGSVSTLKIQRTERGDSAVYLCASSPEGWADTQYFGPGTRLTVL.

The chain combines TRBV5-1 with TRBJ1-2; TRBD1 might be the D (6 bases). This CDR3 region has 12 residues. From germline, CDR1 is SGHRS and CDR2 YFSETQ. With 2 bases removed from V and 8 bases from J, the gap between germline ends came to 10 bases. CDR3 sequence: CASSFTGQGYTF. The CDR3 DNA sequence: TGCGCCAGCAGCTTTACAGGGCAGGGCTACACCTTC.

The V gene is TRBV4-1, the J gene TRBJ1-5; D is ambiguous. CDR1 MGHRA and CDR2 YSYEKL come from the germline V gene. This CDR3 region has 15 residues. V was cut by 4 bases and J by 0 bases, with 10 bases left in between. The CDR3 bases are TGCGCCAGCAGCCGCTCCGGGAATAGCAATCAGCCCCAGCATTTT. It yields the protein CASSRSGNSNQPQHF.

The rearrangement links TRBV4-1 to TRBJ2-2, with a possible D match to TRBD2 (6 bases). Trimming stripped 1 base from V and 7 bases from J, with 10 bases between. Germline CDR1 MGHRA, CDR2 YSYEKL. The CDR3 extends over 14 amino acids. The CDR3 protein is CASSQAGLIGELFF. The CDR3 DNA follows: TGCGCCAGCAGCCAAGCCGGACTAATCGGGGAGCTGTTTTTT.

The chain links TRBV27 to TRBJ1-2; no reliable D call. The V end lost 8 bases, the J end lost 3 bases, and 16 bases lay between the germline ends. This CDR3 comprises 14 residues. Per the germline V gene, CDR1 is MNHEY and CDR2 is SMNVEV (reference sequence). The CDR3 loop is CASSRAGFDYGYTF. CDR3 sequence (DNA): TGTGCCAGCTCACGAGCAGGCTTCGACTATGGCTACACCTTC.

This chain joins TRBV19 and TRBJ2-3; 7 bases are a match to TRBD2. CDR1 LNHDA and CDR2 SQIVND come from the germline V gene (reference sequence). J gave up 3 bases and V 3 bases, and 3 bases lay outside the gene matches. The CDR3 extends over 14 amino acids. The CDR3 DNA reads TGTGCCAGTAGTATCCAGCGGGGAACAGATACGCAGTATTTT. Residues: CASSIQRGTDTQYF.

The chain links TRBV7-9 to TRBJ1-2, with 7 bases identical to TRBD1. Losses at the gene ends were 5 bases for V and 6 bases for J; bases not matched to a gene: 9. Germline values: CDR1 SEHNR, CDR2 FQNEAQ (reference sequence). The CDR3 covers 14 residues. The CDR3 region is CASSVDRVNDGYTF. Written as DNA, the CDR3 is TGTGCCAGCAGCGTCGACAGGGTAAATGATGGCTACACCTTC.

In this sample, this clone turned up a few times. The V gene is TRBV4-2, the J gene TRBJ1-4; D unclear. The CDR3 is 17 amino acids. Germline V CDR1 and CDR2: LGHNA, YNFKEQ. The V gene lost 0 bases and the J gene lost 0 bases, with 11 bases spanning the gap. This CDR3 is CASSQEYSVATNEKLFF. In DNA form, the CDR3 reads TGTGCCAGCAGCCAAGAGTATTCGGTTGCAACTAATGAAAAACTGTTTTTT.

The CDR3 DNA sequence: TGTGCCAGCACCCCCCCGTGGAGCGGGGGAGATACGCAGTATTTT. Protein: CASTPPWSGGDTQYF. V usage is TRBV5-4 and J usage is TRBJ2-3; TRBD2 agrees at 8 bases. The CDR3 runs 15 residues. V was clipped by 6 bases and J by 5 bases; unmatched bases: 11. Germline V lookup: CDR1 SGHNT, CDR2 YYREEE (reference sequence).

The rearrangement joins TRBV2 to TRBJ1-3; D unclear. CDR1 and CDR2 from the germline V gene are SNHLY and FYNNEI. This CDR3 has 16 amino acids. Trimming pared 0 bases from V and 0 bases from J, leaving 9 bases between. CDR3 in DNA: TGTGCCAGCAGTGAAGCCAGTTCCTTCTCTGGAAACACCATATATTTT. Protein: CASSEASSFSGNTIYF.

V is TRBV7-3 and J is TRBJ1-1, with 10 bases lining up with TRBD1. The CDR3 is 16 residues long. Germline assignment: CDR1 SGHTA and CDR2 FQGTGA. Trimming took 2 bases from V and 5 from J; bases not matched to a gene: 8. CDR3 residues: CASSLHIPDRGTEAFF. The CDR3 DNA sequence: TGTGCCAGCAGCTTACACATCCCGGACAGGGGGACTGAAGCTTTCTTT.

As regards this clone: The same CDR3 is also encoded by other DNA sequences in this sample. The J gene is TRBJ2-2, the V gene TRBV19, with 10 bases fitting TRBD1. The germline CDR1 and CDR2 sequences are LNHDA and SQIVND (reference sequence). The CDR3 covers 15 residues. V dropped 9 bases and J dropped 0; count of bases not matched to a gene: 4. CDR3 sequence reads: CASRTGGANTGELFF. CDR3 in DNA: TGTGCCAGCAGGACAGGGGGTGCGAACACCGGGGAGCTGTTTTTT. The whole variable domain, filled in from reference TRBV19 and TRBJ2-2, reads DGGITQSPKYLFRKEGQNVTLSCEQNLNHDAMYWYRQDPGQGLRLIYYSQIVNDFQKGDIAEGYSVSREKKESFPLTVTSAQKNPTAFYLCASRTGGANTGELFFGEGSRLTVL.

The chain uses TRBV7-9 and TRBJ1-2; 7 bases align to TRBD1. The V gene's germline CDR1 is SEHNR and CDR2 FQNEAQ (reference sequence). After removal of 3 bases from V and 5 bases from J, the junction contained 9 bases not matched to a gene. The CDR3 is 15 residues long. This chain's CDR3 is CASSFLTPGQYGYTF. CDR3 DNA: TGTGCCAGCAGCTTTCTGACCCCGGGACAGTATGGCTACACCTTC.

This clone has a count of ten or more. The V and J genes are TRBV19 and TRBJ2-5, with 7 bases fitting TRBD1. CDR1 and CDR2 from the germline V gene are LNHDA and SQIVND (reference sequence). The ends lost 8 bases at V and 4 bases at J; junction bases unmatched: 13. The CDR3 length is 15 residues. CDR3 sequence: CASSNRGMGGETQYF. CDR3 nucleotide sequence: TGTGCCAGTTCTAACAGGGGTATGGGTGGAGAGACCCAGTACTTC.

The chain links TRBV20-1 to TRBJ2-5, with TRBD2 matching over 7 bases. CDR1 and CDR2 from the germline V gene are DFQATT and SNEGSKA (reference sequence). The CDR3 sequence is 11 residues long. V lost 7 bases to trimming and J lost 5 bases; unmatched junction nucleotides: 4. The CDR3 reads CSVGGTETQYF. DNA of the CDR3: TGCAGTGTCGGGGGGACCGAGACCCAGTACTTC.

The chain links TRBV7-6 to TRBJ1-3; tentatively, D is TRBD1 (6 bases). CDR1 is SGHVS and CDR2 is FNYEAQ in the germline V gene. V lost 1 base and J 0 bases, leaving 10 bases between the germline ends. The CDR3 totals 16 residues. The CDR3 reads CASSLEDRSSGNTIYF. CDR3 DNA: TGTGCCAGCAGCTTAGAGGACAGAAGCTCTGGAAACACCATATATTTT.

V usage is TRBV30 and J usage is TRBJ1-2; 10 nucleotides align to TRBD1. CDR3 length equals 14 residues. CDR1 is GTSNPN, CDR2 SVGIG, per germline (reference sequence). V shed 3 bases and J 6 bases; nucleotides not matched to a gene: 7. The CDR3 DNA sequence: TGTGCCTGGAGCCCCCCCGGGACAGGGGATGGCTACACCTTC. Protein sequence: CAWSPPGTGDGYTF.

V gene TRBV9 combines with J gene TRBJ1-1; D is uncertain. Looked up from germline, CDR1 is SGDLS and CDR2 is YYNGEE. Trimming pared 2 bases from V and 0 bases from J, leaving 11 bases between. The CDR3 runs to 15 residues. The CDR3 is CASSVGRTMNTEAFF. The CDR3 bases are TGTGCCAGCAGCGTGGGCCGTACCATGAACACTGAAGCTTTCTTT. The variable domain in full, with the rest retrieved from reference TRBV9 and TRBJ1-1, is DSGVTQTPKHLITATGQRVTLRCSPRSGDLSVYWYQQSLDQGLQFLIQYYNGEERAKGNILERFSAQQFPDLHSELNLSSLELGDSALYFCASSVGRTMNTEAFFGQGTRLTVV.